Here is one TCR beta chain with its context. Treatment here: roughly 20 received Ad26.COV2.S at low or high dose, single or two shots; about five received placebo; per-sample allocation not given. Collection of the samples took place on day 63 after the first injection of vaccine or placebo. This specimen comes from a study of Ad26.COV2.S vaccination and SARS-CoV-2 variants. Clones were read by immunoSEQ multiplex PCR, and TCRdb kept only the in-frame ones, dropping some. The data hold about 410,000 clones, with 75% to 90% observed a single time. This TCR derives from a person aged 18-60 years who received the Ad26.COV2.S COVID-19 vaccine or a placebo. The material sequenced was peripheral blood, taken in a trial of Ad26.COV2.S vaccine versus placebo.

In DNA form, the CDR3 reads TGTGCCAGCAGTTACAGGGGCGCCTACGAGCAGTACTTC. Protein: CASSYRGAYEQYF. The chain uses TRBV6-2 or TRBV6-3 and TRBJ2-7; D perhaps matches TRBD1 (5 bases). Germline CDR1 MNHEY, CDR2 SVGEGT. The CDR3 is 13 amino acids. Deletions cut 2 bases from V and 2 bases from J, with 7 bases between.